This T cell receptor beta chain was recorded in a study of shared clonotypes between healthy human individuals. About the research overall: Serving as donors were two women and three men, whose ages spanned 18 to 49.

CDR3 length: 15 residues. The germline V gene has CDR1 GTSNPN and CDR2 SVGIG (reference sequence). V was trimmed by 2 bases and J by 3 bases, leaving 13 bases between them. Source study methods: Filtering of immunoSEQ junctional sequences could not match full-length read filtering. Measured with immunoSEQ multiplex PCR; TCRdb has only the in-frame clones, and not every one. From that table come the V and J calls and clone size; the DNA was used to work out D and trimming. The data show approximately 1.5 million clones, 97% to 99% seen once. The chain is built from TRBV30 and TRBJ2-2; D not resolved. Sequencing input: naive CD4+ T cells sorted from blood. The subset denotes: CD45RA+ positively selected. The sequence came from a man aged 30 to 45 in good health. DNA for the CDR3: TGTGCCTGGAGTCGACTTGACCGAGACACCGGGGAGCTGTTTTTT. Protein sequence: CAWSRLDRDTGELFF.